These 16 T cell receptor beta chains originate from one sample sequenced in a study of cytomegalovirus exposure and HLA in healthy donors. The PCR employed 60 Vbeta primers together with 13 Jbeta primers. Produced via immunoSEQ multiplex PCR; TCRdb's table is partial and in-frame only. The sample consists of 200,000 to 300,000 clones, approximately 81% of them appearing once. The sample taken for sequencing was PBMCs. All receptors come from a girl aged 2-15 years in good health and CMV-seronegative.

The V and J genes are TRBV5-4 and TRBJ2-7, with 9 bases fitting TRBD1. There are 15 residues in the CDR3. V trimming: 4 bases; J trimming: 2 bases; junction bases outside the gene matches: 7. Per germline, CDR1 SGHNT and CDR2 YYREEE (reference sequence). CDR3 bases: TGTGCCAGCAGCCCGTCCGGGACAGGGACCTACGAGCAGTACTTC. Protein product: CASSPSGTGTYEQYF.

Notes on this clone: The sample contains more than one DNA sequence encoding this CDR3. This chain uses TRBV6-5 with TRBJ2-5, with TRBD2 matching 13 bases. V shed 0 bases and J 2 bases; nucleotides not matched to a gene: 0. The CDR3 length is 16 residues. Germline lookup yields CDR1 MNHEY and CDR2 SVGAGI. CDR3 loop: CASSYSTSGGQETQYF. In DNA, the CDR3 is TGTGCCAGCAGTTACTCGACTAGCGGGGGGCAAGAGACCCAGTACTTC.

This chain joins TRBV5-4 and TRBJ2-5; 8 bases line up with TRBD2. Looked up from germline, CDR1 is SGHNT and CDR2 is YYREEE (reference sequence). J lost 5 bases, V lost 4 bases, and 10 bases had no gene match. The CDR3 extends over 15 amino acids. As DNA, the CDR3 is TGTGCCAGCAGCCCTGGTTTAGCGGGATTGGAGACCCAGTACTTC. Its protein is CASSPGLAGLETQYF.

V and J are TRBV15 and TRBJ1-2; D possibly corresponds to TRBD1 (5 bases). The CDR3 contains 13 residues. The germline gives CDR1 LNHNV, CDR2 YYDKDF (reference sequence). V shed 0 bases and J shed 8 bases, with 10 bases lying between them. DNA of the CDR3: TGTGCCACCAGCAGAGATACAGGAAGCGGCTACACCTTC. Translation: CATSRDTGSGYTF.

The chain couples TRBV15 to TRBJ2-7; a possible D gene is TRBD1 (6 bases). Germline V gene lookup returns CDR1 LNHNV and CDR2 YYDKDF (reference sequence). This CDR3 is 16 amino acids long. V gave up 0 bases and J gave up 3 bases, with 15 bases separating them. CDR3 nucleotide sequence: TGTGCCACCAGCAGAGATTTCGGACAGTTTGTCTACGAGCAGTACTTC. As protein: CATSRDFGQFVYEQYF.

This clone came up once. The chain is built from TRBV27 and TRBJ2-5, with unresolved D. The germline CDR1 and CDR2 sequences are MNHEY and SMNVEV (reference sequence). With 5 bases removed from V and 4 bases from J, the gap between germline ends came to 5 bases. The CDR3 is made up of 11 amino acids. The CDR3 DNA follows: TGTGCCAGCAGTCTAGGAGAGACCCAGTACTTC. This encodes CASSLGETQYF.

The genes are TRBV2 and TRBJ2-1; 12 bases fit TRBD2. Germline V CDR1 and CDR2: SNHLY, FYNNEI. The CDR3 contains 19 residues. Losses at the gene ends were 6 bases for V and 3 bases for J; bases not matched to a gene: 15. This CDR3 reads CASSPGLAGFRGGYNEQFF. The CDR3 DNA sequence: TGTGCCAGCAGCCCTGGACTAGCGGGATTTCGAGGGGGCTACAATGAGCAGTTCTTC.

V usage is TRBV5-4 and J usage is TRBJ1-4; D may be TRBD1 (5 bases). Germline loops: CDR1 SGHNT, CDR2 YYREEE (reference sequence). Trimming took 1 base from V and 8 from J, leaving 9 bases between them. The length of the CDR3 is 13 residues. In DNA form, the CDR3 reads TGTGCCAGCAGCTTGAGGGGAAACGAAAAACTGTTTTTT. It encodes CASSLRGNEKLFF.

The V and J genes are TRBV27 and TRBJ1-5, with 8 bases that match TRBD1. This CDR3 has 17 amino acids. Looked up from germline, CDR1 is MNHEY and CDR2 is SMNVEV (reference sequence). The V segment lost 6 bases and the J segment 0 bases; nucleotides outside the gene matches: 10. This chain's CDR3 is CASRRTGLIYSNQPQHF. Here the CDR3 DNA reads TGTGCCAGCAGACGGACAGGGTTGATATATAGCAATCAGCCCCAGCATTTT.

This rearrangement joins TRBV5-5 to TRBJ2-7, with D tentatively TRBD1 (5 bases). V lost 0 bases, J lost 3 bases, and 19 bases lay in between. CDR3 length equals 17 residues. Germline V gene data show CDR1 as SGHKS and CDR2 as YYEKEE (reference sequence). CDR3 region: CASSLAPLPGRSYEQYF. CDR3 sequence (DNA): TGTGCCAGCAGCTTGGCCCCCCTCCCAGGGCGTAGCTACGAGCAGTACTTC.

Only one count was recorded for this clone. This sequence joins TRBV6-1 and TRBJ1-1, with unresolved D. This CDR3 is built from 14 residues. V lost 1 base, J lost 11 bases, and 17 bases lay in between. Germline V lookup: CDR1 MNHNS, CDR2 SASEGT. This CDR3 is CASSEGRVWYGAFF. The CDR3 DNA is TGTGCCAGCAGTGAAGGGAGGGTATGGTATGGGGCTTTCTTT.

The CDR3: CATSGSDSSSYEQYF. CDR3 nucleotide sequence: TGTGCCACATCCGGGTCGGACTCGAGCTCCTACGAGCAGTACTTC. V is TRBV19 and J is TRBJ2-7; possible D gene TRBD2, 5 bases. CDR3 length: 15 residues. Germline V lookup: CDR1 LNHDA, CDR2 SQIVND (reference sequence). Trimming pared 10 bases from V and 0 bases from J, leaving 19 bases between.

The rearrangement uses TRBV23-1 and TRBJ1-5, with a weak D call TRBD1 (5 bases). TRBV23-1 carries the ORF label, with uncertain function. The CDR3 consists of 14 residues. Trimming left V 4 bases short and J 4 bases short, with 11 bases between. In DNA form, the CDR3 reads TGCGCCAGCAGTCGAGCCAGGGTAAATCAGCCCCAGCATTTT. It is translated as CASSRARVNQPQHF.

This clone was detected only a few times. The rearrangement links TRBV27 to TRBJ2-7, with 8 bases matching TRBD1. Germline values: CDR1 MNHEY, CDR2 SMNVEV (reference sequence). The V and J ends lost 10 bases and 1 base, in that order; junction bases with no gene match: 15. CDR3 length: 16 amino acids. The CDR3 coding sequence is TGTGCCACCCAGCCCTCAGGGGGCGACCTATCCTACGAGCAGTACTTC. This translates into CATQPSGGDLSYEQYF.

This sequence joins TRBV7-8 and TRBJ1-2, with D tentatively TRBD1 (5 bases). The CDR3 is 20 amino acids. V lost 1 base, J lost 1 base, and 25 bases lay in between. Germline-derived CDR1 and CDR2 are SGHVS and FQNEAQ. The CDR3 region is CASSLDRPGTLNPLNYGYTF. The CDR3 nucleotides read TGTGCCAGCAGCTTAGACCGGCCCGGGACTCTAAACCCCCTTAACTATGGCTACACCTTC.

The chain is built from TRBV5-1 and TRBJ2-5; D might be TRBD1 (6 bases). From germline, CDR1 is SGHRS and CDR2 YFSETQ. The CDR3 has 16 amino acids. Trimming shortened V by 0 bases and J by 4 bases, and 16 bases separated the two germline ends. Written as DNA, the CDR3 is TGCGCCAGCAGCTTGGGGGGATACAGGGTGCGAGAGACCCAGTACTTC. This codes for CASSLGGYRVRETQYF.